This T cell receptor beta chain derives from a study of blood T cell repertoires in COVID-19. Study at large: T cells, B-cell-depleted T cells, or PBMCs supplied cDNA or gDNA.

In germline, CDR1 is SGHRS, CDR2 YFSETQ. This CDR3 spans 12 amino acids. The germline V and J ends were trimmed by 4 bases and 12 bases, with 14 bases remaining between them. The method was immunoSEQ multiplex PCR; TCRdb's version includes in-frame clones alone and lacks a portion of them. The table has 250,000 to 300,000 clones, about nine tenths seen once. Two negative PCRs, clearance, or symptom resolution were required of recovered Cohort 3 donors. This TCR derives from a woman aged 60-75 years who had recovered from COVID-19. Sequenced input: PBMCs or T cells enriched from blood (not recorded which). The chain employs TRBV5-1 and TRBJ2-1; weak D call: TRBD1 (6 bases). This CDR3 reads CASSEGPQGQFF. CDR3 nucleotide sequence: TGCGCCAGCAGCGAGGGACCACAGGGGCAGTTCTTC.